Sequencing of this T cell receptor (beta chain) was carried out in a study of cytomegalovirus exposure and HLA in healthy donors (dated by TCRdb to about 2017). Notes on the research overall: According to an earlier analysis of a few hundred of the donors, about 190 million T cells yielded some 120 million unique TCR beta sequences and approximately 300 Gb of sequence data. An early release that covered fewer than 750 HLA-typed donors contained approximately 290 gigabases of sequencing data and 75 million to 100 million unique TCR sequences. Of the 300 to 450 genotyped donors, approximately 83% fell in the genetic ancestry cluster associated with self-reported Caucasian donors. The study was designed to test whether signatures of past pathogen exposure could be identified by cataloging public T cell receptors. Using immunosequencing, the study profiled T cell repertoires from 500 to 800 subjects and related those repertoires to cytomegalovirus serostatus. In addition to the first cohort of several hundred subjects, a separate validation cohort of 100 to 150 different subjects was used. To predict cytomegalovirus infection status, the study brought together high-throughput TCR immunosequencing, statistical association of individual TCRs with disease status, and machine learning. A later analysis re-examined previously published TCR beta repertoires from just over 650 donors and added high-resolution HLA genotyping to investigate patterns of TCR occurrence. The later analysis used no new phenotypic data to find candidate immune exposures, relying instead on TCR beta sequences and their occurrence across donors. An earlier analysis of a few hundred of the donors applied high-throughput TCR beta sequencing to assess whether each TCR beta V gene segment acted as functional or pseudogenic. Alongside the repertoire data, information on donor age, sex, ethnicity and CMV serostatus was compiled. Genome-wide SNP genotypes for about 55% of the 666 donors were used in a later genetic analysis, which treated that subset as a discovery cohort. All discovery cohort repertoires had been generated using a single sequencing platform. HLA typing covered class I and class II loci at four-digit resolution. Typing coverage differed by locus: A, B, C, DRB1 and DQB1 were typed in roughly 629-630 donors, DQA1 in 522, DPA1 in approximately 600, and DPB1 in about 450. Because of strong linkage in the cohort, a handful of DR-DQ haplotypes were treated as single units for association and clustering. Among under 450 genotyped donors of the cohort, an average of 235,054 unique TCR beta nucleotide sequences were sequenced per donor, 15% to 20% of them non-productive.

What the research found in general, with its limitations: Presence/absence analyses assumed roughly uniform sequencing depth across donors, an assumption that may not hold. Assigning TCR associations to individual alleles was difficult when HLA alleles, especially DR and DQ, strongly co-occurred. A later analysis found that most CMV-associated TCR beta chains appeared HLA-restricted, with HLA associations seemingly driven largely by CMV exposure. In a later analysis, several top co-occurrence clusters were reported to appear linked to parvovirus B19, influenza, CMV and Epstein-Barr virus. A cluster of highly shared sequence variants was judged likely to be a technical artifact of the sequencing pipeline. Specific HLA alleles were associated with 16,951 TCR beta sequences at a false discovery rate of 0.05 in a later analysis. The cohort was sequenced for TCR beta chains only, and without alpha or paired-chain data the features that could be detected were limited. A further reported finding was that TCR beta sequences accurately predicted the HLA-A and HLA-B alleles for most subjects in the first cohort. HLA typing was unavailable for some donors at each locus, so association tests used only the typed subset. It was suggested by the authors that the approach could potentially be generalized to other disease states and immunological phenotypes. In both the original and validation cohorts, the classifier was reported to diagnose cytomegalovirus status with high specificity and sensitivity. Because counts were too low, roughly 17 rarely observed V segments, including chromosome 9 orphons, were left out of the earlier analysis of a few hundred of the donors. Some IMGT-functional V segments, including TRBV6-2 and TRBV6-3, could not be told apart with the 87-base-pair reads, so those segments were excluded. In a later analysis, HLA-associated TCR beta chains were found to be more clonally expanded and to have lower generation probabilities than equally common non-associated chains. While some public TCRs were present in many individuals, most TCR sequences turned up only very rarely across donors. V-gene and J-gene trimming of TCR beta chains was associated with a missense DCLRE1C variant in a later genetic analysis, and the association was replicated in an independent cohort. Broadly in line with IMGT annotations, most TCR beta V segments showed up in productive rearrangements about 87% or about 30% of the time in an earlier analysis of several hundred of the donors. Linkage disequilibrium might explain the correlated functional status among segregating V segments, but an unknown experimental factor could not be ruled out. Immune exposure information for the cohort was limited to CMV serostatus. A few of the identified cytomegalovirus-associated TCR beta chains were confirmed in vitro to be specific for cytomegalovirus antigens. A later genetic analysis reported fewer N-insertions in productive TCRs among donors in an Asian-associated ancestry cluster than the roughly 700-donor mean. The study listed 164 TCR beta chains as associated with cytomegalovirus. According to a later analysis, TCR association rates differed among HLA loci, with DRB1 alleles showing the most associated TCRs and HLA-C alleles showing the fewest.

Sequences SNHLY (CDR1) and FYNNEI (CDR2) are obtained from the germline V gene. From its cysteine to its phenylalanine, the CDR3 spans 13 amino acids. Of all the DNA, just the CDR3 is kept, 39 bases in frame from base 1. V ends up 11 bases short and J 7 bases short, with an unmatched junction base count of 7. In total, around 600 healthy bone marrow donors made up the cohort. Cohort members were all nominally healthy when sampled, although unrecorded immune exposures were likely present. The donor tested CMV seropositive, placing the donor among the approximately 290 seropositive members of the cohort. Every donor gave a peripheral blood sample, and the peripheral blood mononuclear cells from that sample were used for TCR beta sequencing. Genomic DNA was extracted from the blood cell samples with the Qiagen DNeasy Blood Extraction Kit. Library preparation employed the immunoSEQ multiplex PCR assay. The multiplex PCR relied on a mix of 60 forward primers for TCR Vbeta segments and 13 reverse primers for TCR Jbeta segments. The CDR3 region of rearranged TCR beta genes was amplified from genomic DNA with a multiplex PCR assay. Amplified TCR beta libraries were sequenced as 87-base-pair reads on the Illumina HiSeq System. As for the authors' bioinformatics: A later analysis counted about 76 million unique TCR beta chains across the 600 to 850 repertoires, and some 11 million of these chains were shared by at least two donors. Raw reads were error-corrected and collapsed into unique sequences with a nearest-neighbor algorithm that merged closely related sequences to remove PCR and sequencing errors. CDR3 sequences were aligned to IMGT reference sequences to assign V, D and J gene segments. For a sequence to be retained, a match of at least six nucleotides to both a V gene segment and a J gene segment was required. Rearrangements were classified as productive when the CDR3 lacked stop codons and remained in frame with V and J, and all other rearrangements were classified as non-productive. CDR3 was defined by IMGT convention, running from the second conserved V-encoded cysteine to the conserved J-encoded phenylalanine. Sequences without an unambiguous match to a single V gene segment were excluded from the earlier analysis of almost 600 of the donors. In an earlier analysis of a few hundred of the donors, V segments were called functional above 56.7% productive rearrangements and were called segregating when the between-donor standard deviation exceeded 5%. A statistical classification framework was built to diagnose cytomegalovirus status from the catalog of TCR beta chain sequences. A later analysis assigned V and J genes by comparing TCR nucleotide sequences with IMGT/GENE-DB human TR gene sequences. A later analysis assigned CDR3 sequences and most-parsimonious VDJ recombination scenarios with the TCRdist pipeline. A later analysis defined each TCR beta chain by its CDR3 amino acid sequence plus V-gene family, and excluded reads lacking a unique V-gene family. A later analysis removed 500 to 600 highly shared, low-generation-probability nucleotide sequences to deal with suspected cross-contamination and a sequencing artifact. In a later analysis, a clonal expansion index for each public chain was calculated from normalized within-repertoire ranks of inferred template counts. Generation probabilities in a later analysis came from a VDJ recombination model fitted to out-of-frame rearrangements, and those results were checked against IGoR. A later analysis scored TCR-TCR, TCR-HLA and TCR-CMV co-occurrence with hypergeometric tests, applying a repertoire-size bias correction to TCR pairs. A later analysis estimated false discovery rates by permuting HLA or CMV assignments 20 times. In a later analysis, co-occurring TCRs were grouped with DBSCAN, and TCRdist sequence similarity was added when clustering was performed within HLA-allele-positive subsets. Repertoires with fewer than 30,000 or more than 120,000 public chains, plus five repertoires with anomalous nucleotide sharing, were excluded from co-occurrence clustering. The table comes from immuneACCESS by way of TCRdb, which keeps in-frame sequences with V and J called. Part of the clones is missing from these tables; in studies checked, under half for an unresolved V gene and the rest for unknown reasons. That table is the source of V, J and clone size, and D and trimming were worked out from the DNA. The sample table contains about 190,000 clones; only one count was recorded for roughly 84% of them. The ten top clones hold around 2.5% of the sample.

Points on this clone: It has no known antigen specificity. Base qualities are missing; no much larger clone stands one base away.

The sequence was obtained from a woman between 50 and 59 years old in good health and CMV-seropositive. The sequenced sample consisted of PBMCs. The V gene is TRBV2 and the J gene is TRBJ1-6, and TRBD1 aligns with 8 junction nucleotides. Here the CDR3 is given as CAGKGQENSPLHF. The DNA reads as follows: TGTGCCGGAAAGGGACAGGAGAATTCACCCCTCCACTTT.